This T cell receptor beta chain was identified in a study of T cells in women clearing cervical HPV infection. Sequencing used immunoSEQ multiplex PCR; TCRdb keeps in-frame clones, though not all of them. The sample totals around 25,000 clones. Sequencing was performed on blood buffy coat. The sequence was collected from a woman aged 18-70 years with a cervical HPV16 infection that either progressed to CIN3+ or cleared (not recorded which).

CDR3 DNA, as far as it was read: TGTGCCAGCAGCGCAACGGGGGGCGCAGGCTATGGC. As protein: CASSATGGAGYG. The complete CDR3 protein is CASSATGGAGYGYTF. The chain recombines TRBV7-2 with TRBJ1-2; TRBD1 is a possible D gene (6 bases). The CDR3 goes on 3 residues after the read ends, and that part is filled in from the germline J gene. Germline CDR1 reads SGHTA; CDR2 reads FQGNSA. The V gene lost 5 bases and the J gene lost 4 bases, with 17 bases spanning the gap. There are 15 residues in the CDR3. The full variable domain, in which reference TRBV7-2 and TRBJ1-2 provide the parts outside the CDR3, is GAGVSQSPSNKVTEKGKDVELRCDPISGHTALYWYRQSLGQGLEFLIYFQGNSAPDKSGLPSDRFSAERTGGSVSTLTIQRTQQEDSAVYLCASSATGGAGYGYTFGSGTRLTVV.